Each of the 21 T cell receptor beta chains below was sequenced from the same sample in a study of blood T cell repertoires in COVID-19. The table came from immunoSEQ multiplex PCR; TCRdb's copy has only in-frame clones and leaves some out. Here the sample spans 30,000 to 40,000 clones, 85% to 90% being singletons. Sequenced material: peripheral blood. These receptors all come from a man aged 65-85 years with active COVID-19.

The J gene is TRBJ1-5, the V gene TRBV18; D ambiguous. V was pared by 4 bases and J by 1 base, with 5 bases between. This CDR3 has 13 amino acids. In germline, CDR1 is KGHSH, CDR2 LQKENI. The CDR3, as DNA: TGTGCCAGCTCACTATCGAGCAATCAGCCCCAGCATTTT. The encoded protein is CASSLSSNQPQHF.

This clone was detected a few times. The rearrangement uses TRBV29-1 and TRBJ2-2; 10 bases map to TRBD1. CDR3 length: 15 amino acids. Trimming cost V 7 bases and J 4 bases; bases outside gene matches: 9. Germline V gives CDR1 SQVTM, CDR2 ANQGSEA. CDR3 region: CSARTGTGVTGELFF. The CDR3 DNA reads TGCAGCGCCCGTACCGGGACAGGGGTCACCGGGGAGCTGTTTTTT.

The table lists this clone with a count of one. Germline and junction disagree at one end, which may indicate a read error. The chain has TRBV6-2 or TRBV6-3 and TRBJ2-5; 11 nucleotides align to TRBD2. CDR3 length equals 16 residues. Germline V gene data show CDR1 as MNHEY and CDR2 as SVGEGT. CDR3 protein: CANSFHSGRVQETQYF. The CDR3 DNA is TGTGCCAACAGTTTTCATAGCGGGAGGGTCCAAGAGACCCAGTACTTC.

The chain joins TRBV6-2 or TRBV6-3 to TRBJ2-5; possible D gene TRBD2, 6 bases. Trimming removed 6 bases from V and 1 base from J, with 12 bases in between. Germline loops: CDR1 MNHEY, CDR2 SVGEGT. This CDR3 contains 14 residues. Written as DNA, the CDR3 is TGTGCCAGCAGCCCAGGACTACCCCAAGAGACCCAGTACTTC. This translates into CASSPGLPQETQYF.

This clone was seen only a few times. J is TRBJ1-1 and V is TRBV5-1; no reliable D call. Germline lookup yields CDR1 SGHRS and CDR2 YFSETQ. The CDR3 is made up of 12 amino acids. V lost 2 bases and J lost 1, with 3 bases in between. The CDR3 DNA follows: TGCGCCAGCAGCTTTCAGAACACTGAAGCTTTCTTT. The encoded protein is CASSFQNTEAFF. The whole variable domain, filled in from reference TRBV5-1 and TRBJ1-1, reads KAGVTQTPRYLIKTRGQQVTLSCSPISGHRSVSWYQQTPGQGLQFLFEYFSETQRNKGNFPGRFSGRQFSNSRSEMNVSTLELGDSALYLCASSFQNTEAFFGQGTRLTVV.

V usage is TRBV15 and J usage is TRBJ1-1, with 9 bases matching TRBD1. There are 16 residues in the CDR3. CDR1 and CDR2 from the germline V gene are LNHNV and YYDKDF (reference sequence). V dropped 5 bases and J dropped 3; count of bases not matched to a gene: 10. The CDR3, as DNA: TGTGCCACCAGCCCGGACAGGGGCCCCGGTCACACTGAAGCTTTCTTT. It is translated as CATSPDRGPGHTEAFF.

The CDR3 reads CASSRRGNYEQYF. The CDR3 DNA sequence: TGTGCCAGCAGCCGGAGAGGGAACTACGAGCAGTACTTC. The chain couples TRBV7-2 to TRBJ2-7; a weak D match, TRBD2 (5 bases). Germline CDR1 reads SGHTA; CDR2 reads FQGNSA. Trimming shortened V by 5 bases and J by 3 bases, and 11 bases separated the two germline ends. The CDR3 totals 13 residues.

This chain joins TRBV6-1 and TRBJ2-4; tentatively, D is TRBD1 (7 bases). The CDR3 length is 15 residues. The germline V gene has CDR1 MNHNS and CDR2 SASEGT. The V end lost 3 bases, the J end lost 3 bases, and 12 bases lay between the germline ends. The CDR3 region has the DNA TGTGCCAGCAGTGACAGGGGGGAGAGCAAAAACATTCAGTACTTC. Residues: CASSDRGESKNIQYF.

V usage is TRBV14 and J usage is TRBJ2-1; perhaps TRBD2 as D (7 bases). Germline V gene lookup returns CDR1 SGHDN and CDR2 FVKESK. This CDR3 is 14 amino acids long. The V end lost 1 base, the J end lost 9 bases, and 13 bases lay between the germline ends. The DNA for the CDR3 is TGTGCCAGCAGCCAAGTCGGGGGGCCTAGTGAGCAGTTCTTC. It specifies CASSQVGGPSEQFF.

The chain couples TRBV10-2 to TRBJ2-7; 9 positions agree with TRBD1. There are 15 residues in the CDR3. V dropped 2 bases and J dropped 2; count of bases not matched to a gene: 4. Germline V CDR1 and CDR2: WSHSY, SAAADI. The CDR3 is CASSEPTGGPYEQYF. Here the CDR3 DNA reads TGCGCCAGCAGTGAGCCGACAGGGGGTCCCTACGAGCAGTACTTC.

The rearrangement links TRBV28 to TRBJ1-2; 10 positions agree with TRBD1. Germline V gives CDR1 MDHEN, CDR2 SYDVKM. The CDR3 loop spans 13 amino acids. Trimming at V came to 4 bases and at J to 5 bases, leaving 1 base not matched to a gene. This CDR3 reads CASSSGQGYGYTF. CDR3 sequence (DNA): TGTGCCAGCAGTTCGGGACAGGGGTATGGCTACACCTTC.

CDR3 sequence reads: CASSLGQYTEAFF. DNA for the CDR3: TGTGCCAGCAGTTTGGGACAGTACACTGAAGCTTTCTTT. The chain combines TRBV28 with TRBJ1-1; TRBD1 agrees at 7 bases. The trim removed 3 bases at V and 3 bases at J, leaving 1 base unmatched. CDR1 and CDR2 (germline): MDHEN, SYDVKM. The CDR3 is 13 residues long.

The chain uses TRBV14 and TRBJ2-7; 13 nucleotides match TRBD2. CDR1 is SGHDN and CDR2 is FVKESK in the germline V gene. The CDR3 totals 17 residues. Germline trimming cut 4 bases from V and 0 bases from J; bases unmatched to any gene: 6. CDR3 amino acids: CASSRGTSGEVSYEQYF. DNA for the CDR3: TGTGCCAGCAGCCGAGGGACTAGCGGGGAGGTCTCCTACGAGCAGTACTTC.

The chain links TRBV20-1 to TRBJ2-6; D perhaps matches TRBD1 (6 bases). V lost 3 bases to trimming and J lost 0 bases, with 15 bases between them. Germline V lookup: CDR1 DFQATT, CDR2 SNEGSKA (reference sequence). This CDR3 is 17 amino acids long. In nucleotides, the CDR3 is TGCAGTGCTAGTCCCCGGGACACCCGCTCTGGGGCCAACGTCCTGACTTTC. It translates to CSASPRDTRSGANVLTF.

The chain couples TRBV24-1 to TRBJ2-2; 8 nucleotides align to TRBD2. This CDR3 has 14 amino acids. Germline-derived CDR1 and CDR2 are KGHDR and SFDVKD. Unmatched junction bases numbered 3, after V lost 6 bases and J lost 4 bases. The CDR3 nucleotides are TGTGCCACCAGTCGGGGGGGTTCCACCGGGGAGCTGTTTTTT. Amino acid sequence: CATSRGGSTGELFF.

V and J are TRBV24-1 and TRBJ2-5; 12 bases match TRBD1. Germline-derived CDR1 and CDR2 are KGHDR and SFDVKD. Trimming removed 1 base from V and 7 bases from J; junction bases left unmatched: 6. This CDR3 comprises 16 residues. CDR3 amino acids: CATSDFGTGGVGTQYF. As DNA, the CDR3 is TGTGCCACCAGTGATTTCGGGACAGGGGGCGTTGGGACCCAGTACTTC.

The rearrangement links TRBV7-2 to TRBJ2-6; D is ambiguous. V lost 1 base and J lost 0, with 4 bases in between. The CDR3 runs to 15 residues. CDR1 is SGHTA and CDR2 is FQGNSA in the germline V gene. CDR3 coding DNA: TGTGCCAGCAGCTTAGTACTCTCTGGGGCCAACGTCCTGACTTTC. Translated, it gives CASSLVLSGANVLTF.

This chain joins TRBV19 and TRBJ1-4; weak D call: TRBD1 (6 bases). In germline, CDR1 is LNHDA, CDR2 SQIVND (reference sequence). There are 13 residues in the CDR3. Between the trimmed V and J ends, which lost 6 bases and 8 bases, there was a span of 13 bases. CDR3 DNA: TGTGCCAGTAGCAGGGGTTTATGGGAAAAACTGTTTTTT. This encodes CASSRGLWEKLFF.

J is TRBJ2-7 and V is TRBV18, with 11 positions matching TRBD2. This CDR3 is built from 14 residues. Germline V CDR1 and CDR2: KGHSH, LQKENI. V was clipped by 6 bases and J by 6 bases; unmatched bases: 7. CDR3 nucleotides: TGTGCCAGCTCGCTAGCGGGAGGCCCCCGCGAGCAGTACTTC. Translated, it gives CASSLAGGPREQYF.

The V and J genes are TRBV9 and TRBJ2-5; D is ambiguous. The length of the CDR3 is 14 residues. Germline loops: CDR1 SGDLS, CDR2 YYNGEE. The V gene lost 0 bases and the J gene lost 1 base, with 7 bases spanning the gap. The CDR3: CASSVGASQETQYF. The CDR3 DNA reads TGTGCCAGCAGCGTAGGAGCGTCCCAAGAGACCCAGTACTTC.

J is TRBJ1-1 and V is TRBV6-5; D uncertain. The CDR3 is made up of 15 amino acids. Germline values: CDR1 MNHEY, CDR2 SVGAGI. V lost 2 bases, J lost 1 base, and 11 bases lay in between. The CDR3 sequence: CASSYTSRPNTEAFF. The CDR3 region has the DNA TGTGCCAGCAGTTACACTAGCCGCCCGAACACTGAAGCTTTCTTT.